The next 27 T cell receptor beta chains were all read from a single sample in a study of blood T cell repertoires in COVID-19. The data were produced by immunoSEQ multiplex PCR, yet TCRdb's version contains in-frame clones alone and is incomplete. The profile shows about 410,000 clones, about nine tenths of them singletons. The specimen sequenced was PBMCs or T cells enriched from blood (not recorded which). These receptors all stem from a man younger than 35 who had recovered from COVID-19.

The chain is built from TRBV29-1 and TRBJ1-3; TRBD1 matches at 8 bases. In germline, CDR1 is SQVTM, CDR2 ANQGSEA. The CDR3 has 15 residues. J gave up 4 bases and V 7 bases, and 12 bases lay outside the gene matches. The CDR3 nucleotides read TGCAGCGCCGGTTTTTGGACAGGGCCCGGAAACACCATATATTTT. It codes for CSAGFWTGPGNTIYF. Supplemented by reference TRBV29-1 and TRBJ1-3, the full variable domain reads SAVISQKPSRDICQRGTSLTIQCQVDSQVTMMFWYRQQPGQSLTLIATANQGSEATYESGFVIDKFPISRPNLTFSTLTVSNMSPEDSSIYLCSAGFWTGPGNTIYFGEGSWLTVV.

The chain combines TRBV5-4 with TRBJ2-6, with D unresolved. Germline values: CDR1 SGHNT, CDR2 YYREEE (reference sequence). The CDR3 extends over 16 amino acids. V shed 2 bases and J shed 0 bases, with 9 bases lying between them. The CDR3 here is CASSLDTSSGANVLTF. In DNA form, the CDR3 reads TGTGCCAGCAGCTTAGACACCTCCTCTGGGGCCAACGTCCTGACTTTC. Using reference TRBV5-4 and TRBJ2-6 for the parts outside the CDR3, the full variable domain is ETGVTQSPTHLIKTRGQQVTLRCSSQSGHNTVSWYQQALGQGPQFIFQYYREEENGRGNFPPRFSGLQFPNYSSELNVNALELDDSALYLCASSLDTSSGANVLTFGAGSRLTVL.

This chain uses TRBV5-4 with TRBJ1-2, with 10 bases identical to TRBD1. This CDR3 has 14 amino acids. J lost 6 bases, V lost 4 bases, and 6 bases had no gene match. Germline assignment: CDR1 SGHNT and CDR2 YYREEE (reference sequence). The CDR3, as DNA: TGTGCCAGCAGCCGGGACAGGGGATGGGATGGCTACACCTTC. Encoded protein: CASSRDRGWDGYTF. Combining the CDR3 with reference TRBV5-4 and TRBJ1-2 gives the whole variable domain ETGVTQSPTHLIKTRGQQVTLRCSSQSGHNTVSWYQQALGQGPQFIFQYYREEENGRGNFPPRFSGLQFPNYSSELNVNALELDDSALYLCASSRDRGWDGYTFGSGTRLTVV.

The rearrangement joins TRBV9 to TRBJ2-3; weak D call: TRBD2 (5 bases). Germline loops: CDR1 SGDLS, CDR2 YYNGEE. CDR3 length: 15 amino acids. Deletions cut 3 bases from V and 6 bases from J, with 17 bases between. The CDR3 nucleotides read TGTGCCAGCAGCGGCGGACTGCACGATCGGGATACGCAGTATTTT. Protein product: CASSGGLHDRDTQYF. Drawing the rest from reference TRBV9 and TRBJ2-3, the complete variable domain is DSGVTQTPKHLITATGQRVTLRCSPRSGDLSVYWYQQSLDQGLQFLIQYYNGEERAKGNILERFSAQQFPDLHSELNLSSLELGDSALYFCASSGGLHDRDTQYFGPGTRLTVL.

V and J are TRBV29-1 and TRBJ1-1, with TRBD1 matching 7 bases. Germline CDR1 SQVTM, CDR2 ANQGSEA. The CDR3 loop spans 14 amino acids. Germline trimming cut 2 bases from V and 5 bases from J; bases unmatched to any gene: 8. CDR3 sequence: CSVEPGGGDTEAFF. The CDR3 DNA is TGCAGCGTTGAACCGGGAGGGGGCGATACTGAAGCTTTCTTT.

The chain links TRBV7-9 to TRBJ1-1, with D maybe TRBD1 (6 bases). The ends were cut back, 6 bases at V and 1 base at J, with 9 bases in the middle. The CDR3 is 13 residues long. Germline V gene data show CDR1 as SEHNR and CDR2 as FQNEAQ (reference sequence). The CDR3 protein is CASRGRGNTEAFF. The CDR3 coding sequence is TGTGCCAGCAGGGGCAGGGGGAACACTGAAGCTTTCTTT. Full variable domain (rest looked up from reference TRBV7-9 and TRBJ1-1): DTGVSQNPRHKITKRGQNVTFRCDPISEHNRLYWYRQTLGQGPEFLTYFQNEAQLEKSRLLSDRFSAERPKGSFSTLEIQRTEQGDSAMYLCASRGRGNTEAFFGQGTRLTVV.

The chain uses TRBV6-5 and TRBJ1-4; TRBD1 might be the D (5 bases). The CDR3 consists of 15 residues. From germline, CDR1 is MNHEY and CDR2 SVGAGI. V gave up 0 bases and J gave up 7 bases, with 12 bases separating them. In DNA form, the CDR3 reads TGTGCCAGCAGTTACTCAAAGGGGTGGGTTGAAAAACTGTTTTTT. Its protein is CASSYSKGWVEKLFF.

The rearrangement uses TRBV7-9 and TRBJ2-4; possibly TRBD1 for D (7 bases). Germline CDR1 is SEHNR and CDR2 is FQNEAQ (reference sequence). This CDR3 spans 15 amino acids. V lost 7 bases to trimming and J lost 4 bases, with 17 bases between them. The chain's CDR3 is CASIPNAGQKNIQYF. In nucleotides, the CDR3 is TGTGCCAGCATCCCCAATGCGGGACAGAAAAACATTCAGTACTTC.

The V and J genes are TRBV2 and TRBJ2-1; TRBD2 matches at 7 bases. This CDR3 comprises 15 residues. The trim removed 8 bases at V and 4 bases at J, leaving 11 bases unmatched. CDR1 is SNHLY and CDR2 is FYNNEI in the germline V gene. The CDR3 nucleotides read TGTGCCAGCCGGGGCGATAGCGGGCCGTACAATGAGCAGTTCTTC. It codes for CASRGDSGPYNEQFF.

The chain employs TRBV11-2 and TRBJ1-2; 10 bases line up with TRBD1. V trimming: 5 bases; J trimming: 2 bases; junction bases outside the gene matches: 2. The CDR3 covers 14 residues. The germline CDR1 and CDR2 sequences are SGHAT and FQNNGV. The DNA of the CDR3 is TGTGCCAGCAGCACGGGACAGGGGAACTATGGCTACACCTTC. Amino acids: CASSTGQGNYGYTF.

The CDR3 protein is CASSLIRGNEQFF. In DNA form, the CDR3 reads TGTGCCAGCAGTTTGATCAGGGGCAATGAGCAGTTCTTC. The rearrangement links TRBV28 to TRBJ2-1, with D possibly TRBD1 on 6 matching bases. Germline loops: CDR1 MDHEN, CDR2 SYDVKM. There are 13 residues in the CDR3. Deletions cut 3 bases from V and 6 bases from J, with 9 bases between. The full variable domain, completed using reference TRBV28 and TRBJ2-1, is DVKVTQSSRYLVKRTGEKVFLECVQDMDHENMFWYRQDPGLGLRLIYFSYDVKMKEKGDIPEGYSVSREKKERFSLILESASTNQTSMYLCASSLIRGNEQFFGPGTRLTVL.

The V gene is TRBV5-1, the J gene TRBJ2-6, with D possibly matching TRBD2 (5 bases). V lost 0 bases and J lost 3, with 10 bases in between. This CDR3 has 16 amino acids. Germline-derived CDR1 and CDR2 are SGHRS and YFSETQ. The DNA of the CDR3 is TGCGCCAGCAGCTTGGGGATCGCGGGTGGGGCCAACGTCCTGACTTTC. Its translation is CASSLGIAGGANVLTF.

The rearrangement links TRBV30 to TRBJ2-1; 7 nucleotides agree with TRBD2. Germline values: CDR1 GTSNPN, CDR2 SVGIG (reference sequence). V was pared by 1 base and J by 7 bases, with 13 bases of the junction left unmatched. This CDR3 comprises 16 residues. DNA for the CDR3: TGTGCCTGGAGTGGGTCTTGGCGGGAGAGGTGGAATGAGCAGTTCTTC. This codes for CAWSGSWRERWNEQFF.

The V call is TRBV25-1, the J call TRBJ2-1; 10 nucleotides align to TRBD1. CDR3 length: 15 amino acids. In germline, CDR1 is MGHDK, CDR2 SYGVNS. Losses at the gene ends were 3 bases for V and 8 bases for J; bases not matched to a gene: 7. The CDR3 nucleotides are TGTGCCAGCAGTGAGCCGGGACAGGGGATCGATGAGCAGTTCTTC. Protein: CASSEPGQGIDEQFF. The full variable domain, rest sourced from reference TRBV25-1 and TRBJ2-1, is EADIYQTPRYLVIGTGKKITLECSQTMGHDKMYWYQQDPGMELHLIHYSYGVNSTEKGDLSSESTVSRIRTEHFPLTLESARPSHTSQYLCASSEPGQGIDEQFFGPGTRLTVL.

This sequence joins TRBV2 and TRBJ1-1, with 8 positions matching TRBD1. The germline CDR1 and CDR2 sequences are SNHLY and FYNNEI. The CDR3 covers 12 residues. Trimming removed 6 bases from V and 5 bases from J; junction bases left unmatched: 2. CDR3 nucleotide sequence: TGTGCCAGCAGCCAGGGGGCAACTGAAGCTTTCTTT. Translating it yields CASSQGATEAFF.

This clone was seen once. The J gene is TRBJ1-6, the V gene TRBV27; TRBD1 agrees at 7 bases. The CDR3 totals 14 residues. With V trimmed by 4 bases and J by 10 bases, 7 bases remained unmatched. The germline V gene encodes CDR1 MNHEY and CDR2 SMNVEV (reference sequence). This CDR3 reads CASSSDRVGSPLHF. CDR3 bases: TGTGCCAGCAGTTCCGACAGGGTAGGATCACCCCTCCACTTT.

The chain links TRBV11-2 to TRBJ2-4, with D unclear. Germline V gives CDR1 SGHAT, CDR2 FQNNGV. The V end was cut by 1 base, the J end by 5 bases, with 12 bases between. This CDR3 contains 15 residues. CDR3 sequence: CASSLGPGPQNIQYF. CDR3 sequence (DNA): TGTGCCAGCAGCTTAGGCCCGGGTCCCCAAAACATTCAGTACTTC.

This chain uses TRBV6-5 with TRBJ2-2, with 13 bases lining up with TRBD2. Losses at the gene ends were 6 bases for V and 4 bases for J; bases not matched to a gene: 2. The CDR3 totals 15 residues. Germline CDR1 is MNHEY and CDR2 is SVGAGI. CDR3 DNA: TGTGCCAGCAGGGGACTAGCGGGAAGCACCGGGGAGCTGTTTTTT. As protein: CASRGLAGSTGELFF.

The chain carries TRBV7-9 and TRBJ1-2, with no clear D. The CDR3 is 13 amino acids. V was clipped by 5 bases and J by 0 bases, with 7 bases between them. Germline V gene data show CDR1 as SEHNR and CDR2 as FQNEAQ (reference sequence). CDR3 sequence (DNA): TGTGCCAGCAGCCTAAAAACTAACTATGGCTACACCTTC. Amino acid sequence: CASSLKTNYGYTF.

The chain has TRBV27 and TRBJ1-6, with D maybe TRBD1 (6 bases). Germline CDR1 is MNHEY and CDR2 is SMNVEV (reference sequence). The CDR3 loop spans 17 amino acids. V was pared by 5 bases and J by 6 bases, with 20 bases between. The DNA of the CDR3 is TGTGCCAGCAGTCTGACAGGTTCAAACGCAGTTAATTCACCCCTCCACTTT. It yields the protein CASSLTGSNAVNSPLHF.

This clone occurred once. The CDR3: CASKTGSFGTEAFF. CDR3 coding DNA: TGTGCCAGTAAAACAGGGAGTTTCGGCACTGAAGCTTTCTTT. J is TRBJ1-1 and V is TRBV19, with D possibly being TRBD1 (6 bases). The CDR3 is 14 amino acids. V was cut by 7 bases and J by 4 bases, with 16 bases left in between. Germline V gene lookup returns CDR1 LNHDA and CDR2 SQIVND (reference sequence).

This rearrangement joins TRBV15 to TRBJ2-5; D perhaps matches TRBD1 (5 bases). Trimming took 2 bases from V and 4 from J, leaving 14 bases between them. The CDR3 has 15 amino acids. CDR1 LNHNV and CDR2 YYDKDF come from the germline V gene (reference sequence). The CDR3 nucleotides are TGTGCCACCAGCAGACAGAGAGACAGTTCAGAGACCCAGTACTTC. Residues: CATSRQRDSSETQYF. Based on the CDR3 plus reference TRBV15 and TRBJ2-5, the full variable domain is DAMVIQNPRYQVTQFGKPVTLSCSQTLNHNVMYWYQQKSSQAPKLLFHYYDKDFNNEADTPDNFQSRRPNTSFCFLDIRSPGLGDTAMYLCATSRQRDSSETQYFGPGTRLLVL.

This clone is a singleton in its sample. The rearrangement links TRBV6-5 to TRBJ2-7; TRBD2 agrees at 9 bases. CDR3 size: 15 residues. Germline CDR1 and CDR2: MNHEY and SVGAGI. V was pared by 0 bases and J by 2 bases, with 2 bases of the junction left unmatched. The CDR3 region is CASSYSGGRAYEQYF. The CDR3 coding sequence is TGTGCCAGCAGTTACTCGGGCGGGAGGGCCTACGAGCAGTACTTC.

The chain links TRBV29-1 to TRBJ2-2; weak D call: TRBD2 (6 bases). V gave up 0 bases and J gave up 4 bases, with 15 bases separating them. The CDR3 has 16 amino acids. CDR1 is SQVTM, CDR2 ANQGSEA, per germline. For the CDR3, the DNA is TGCAGCGTTGAAGATTTAGGAGGGTCCGGCACCGGGGAGCTGTTTTTT. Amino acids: CSVEDLGGSGTGELFF.

CDR3 in amino acids: CASSARDTHEQYF. The CDR3 nucleotides are TGTGCCAGCAGTGCCCGGGACACTCATGAGCAGTACTTC. The chain combines TRBV27 with TRBJ2-7, with a weak D call TRBD1 (6 bases). The V end lost 5 bases, the J end lost 7 bases, and 15 bases lay between the germline ends. The CDR3 is made up of 13 amino acids. Per germline, CDR1 MNHEY and CDR2 SMNVEV (reference sequence).

The CDR3 reads CASLLAGELEQFF. CDR3 bases: TGTGCCAGCTTACTAGCGGGAGAATTGGAGCAGTTCTTC. The V call is TRBV2, the J call TRBJ2-1, with 11 bases aligning to TRBD2. CDR1 is SNHLY and CDR2 is FYNNEI in the germline V gene. The CDR3 is made up of 13 amino acids. V trimming: 8 bases; J trimming: 10 bases; junction bases outside the gene matches: 7.

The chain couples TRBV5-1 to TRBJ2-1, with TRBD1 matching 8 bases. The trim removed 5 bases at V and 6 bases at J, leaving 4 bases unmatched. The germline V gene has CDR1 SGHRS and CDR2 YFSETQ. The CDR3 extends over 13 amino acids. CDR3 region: CASRMDRVNEQFF. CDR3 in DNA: TGCGCCAGCAGGATGGACAGGGTCAATGAGCAGTTCTTC.